Sequencing of this T cell receptor (beta chain) was carried out in a study of blood T cell repertoires in COVID-19. Looking at the study overall: The origin of the acute and convalescent COVID-19 samples was the United States, Italy and Spain.

Method: immunoSEQ multiplex PCR; TCRdb's copy keeps in-frame clones and lacks some. The sample includes more than 250,000 clones, 70% to 90% seen only once; the top ten take about 4.6%. Sequenced input: peripheral blood. The sequence was obtained from a man in his 60s who had recovered from COVID-19.

The CDR3, as DNA: TGTGCCAGCAGCTTAGGGACAGGGGGATCTGGGACCCAGTACTTC. The encoded protein is CASSLGTGGSGTQYF. The chain recombines TRBV7-9 with TRBJ2-5; 10 nucleotides match TRBD1. Germline V gene lookup returns CDR1 SEHNR and CDR2 FQNEAQ (reference sequence). Trimming cost V 1 base and J 7 bases; bases outside gene matches: 6. The CDR3 sequence is 15 residues long.